Shown below are 4 T cell receptor beta chains from a single sample sequenced in a study of T cells in Graves' hyperthyroidism and ophthalmopathy. Amplification of TCR beta CDR3 regions was performed using RNA transcripts as template. When the TCR CDR3 underwent first-round RT-PCR, the HTBI primer set was used. MiXCR, applied by TCRdb to the multiplex PCR reads, yields one record per CDR3 protein. The repertoire consists of approximately 690,000 distinct CDR3 sequences, with less than 25% occurring once and the leading ten covering roughly a third. The sample taken for sequencing was blood. The receptors here all came from a man aged 30-40 years with Graves' ophthalmopathy.

This clonotype was observed a few times. The chain recombines TRBV5-6 with TRBJ1-1; 8 bases are shared with TRBD1. Germline CDR1 is SGHDT and CDR2 is YYEEEE. V gave up 0 bases and J gave up 10 bases; unmatched junction bases: 2. This CDR3 has 12 amino acids. CDR3 sequence (DNA): TGTGCCAGCAGCTTGGCCACAGGGGGAGCTTTCTTT. Translated, it gives CASSLATGGAFF.

This rearrangement joins TRBV10-3 to TRBJ1-5, with D uncertain. V dropped 2 bases and J dropped 5 bases, with 7 bases sitting between them. The CDR3 consists of 13 residues. Germline CDR1 reads ENHRY; CDR2 reads SYGVKD. The CDR3 spells CAISERTDQPQHF. CDR3 coding DNA: TGTGCCATCAGTGAGAGGACCGATCAGCCCCAGCATTTT.

This clonotype was observed many times. V and J are TRBV7-2 and TRBJ2-7; a possible D gene is TRBD1 (6 bases). Trimming took 3 bases from V and 5 from J, leaving 14 bases between them. The CDR3 sequence is 14 residues long. Germline CDR1 reads SGHTA; CDR2 reads FQGNSA. The CDR3 protein is CASSFTGSPNEQYF. In nucleotides, the CDR3 is TGTGCCAGCAGCTTCACAGGGTCCCCCAACGAGCAGTACTTC.

The J gene is TRBJ1-5, the V gene TRBV10-2; possible D gene TRBD1, 6 bases. This CDR3 comprises 15 residues. Trimming shortened V by 2 bases and J by 7 bases, and 15 bases separated the two germline ends. Per the germline V gene, CDR1 is WSHSY and CDR2 is SAAADI. The CDR3 sequence is CASSEVGKGVQPQHF. CDR3 in DNA: TGCGCCAGCAGTGAGGTGGGAAAGGGGGTCCAGCCCCAGCATTTT.